This paragraph reports one T cell receptor (beta chain). The count of this clone is one. The antigen it binds to is not known. Nothing much larger sits one base from this clone, and base qualities are not available. The data derive from a study of cytomegalovirus exposure and HLA in healthy donors (dated by TCRdb to the late 2010s). About the study as a whole: The 550 to 750 repertoires of the first cohort and the 120 or so validation repertoires were produced on the same platform, according to a later analysis. Along with the approximately 700-subject first cohort, a separate validation cohort of some 130 different subjects was used. High-throughput TCR immunosequencing, statistical association of individual TCRs with disease status, and machine learning were combined to predict cytomegalovirus infection status. The study aimed to test whether cataloging public T cell receptors could reveal signatures of past pathogen exposure.

CDR1 and CDR2, looked up from the germline V gene, are SGHAT and FQNNGV. The CDR3 numbers 13 residues from cysteine through phenylalanine. Of the read, only the CDR3 DNA is kept; its 39 bases are in frame from base 1. V is pared back by 5 bases and J by 10 bases, with 17 bases lying between the germline termini. The donors belonged to the validation cohort of around 130 subjects, which was separate from the approximately 700-subject first cohort. The paper as a whole reports these results and caveats: In the study, 150 to 200 TCR beta chains were listed as associated with cytomegalovirus. Of the cluster scores, roughly 95% were above 0 in a later analysis, which found that TCRs clustered in the first cohort also tended to co-occur in the 95 to 150 validation repertoires. The authors suggested that the approach could potentially be generalized to other disease states and immunological phenotypes. A few of the identified cytomegalovirus-associated TCR beta chains were confirmed in vitro to be specific for cytomegalovirus antigens. The classifier was reported to diagnose cytomegalovirus status with high specificity and sensitivity in both the original and validation cohorts. A later analysis lacked HLA typing for the validation cohort, so it scored co-occurrence in that cohort across all 130 or so repertoires. Across donors, most TCR sequences were observed very rarely, whereas some public TCRs were present in many individuals.

The method behind the library was the immunoSEQ multiplex PCR assay. As for the authors' bioinformatics: To diagnose cytomegalovirus status from the catalog of TCR beta chain sequences, a statistical classification framework was built. The immuneACCESS repertoire file appears here via TCRdb, limited to in-frame rearrangements. These files lack a portion of the clones; in checked studies, under half of the deficit traces to unresolved V genes, and the cause of the others is not known. V and J calls and clone size come straight from that table; D and trimming were deduced from the DNA. The sample has approximately 180,000 clones on record, around nine tenths of them singletons. The ten largest clones take up 2% to 3% of the sample.

The V and J segments used are TRBV11-2 and TRBJ2-5; perhaps TRBD1 is the D gene, with 6 bases matching. The sequence was collected from a man aged 18 to 30 in good health and CMV-seropositive. Sequencing was performed on PBMCs. The CDR3 region: CASSRDRHGDQYF. Read as DNA, the sequence is TGTGCCAGCAGCCGAGACAGGCACGGGGACCAGTACTTC. The variable domain in full, with residues beyond the CDR3 obtained from the reference TRBV11-2 and TRBJ2-5 genes, is EAGVAQSPRYKIIEKRQSVAFWCNPISGHATLYWYQQILGQGPKLLIQFQNNGVVDDSQLPKDRFSAERLKGVDSTLKIQPAKLEDSAVYLCASSRDRHGDQYFGPGTRLLVL.